The rows below give T cell receptor beta chains drawn from one sample of a study of regulatory T cells in long-lasting Graves disease. Using its own MiXCR run on the multiplex PCR reads, TCRdb lists one record per CDR3 protein. The table includes some 490,000 distinct CDR3 sequences, 12% detected once. A further study also used this sample, focusing on T cells in Graves' hyperthyroidism and ophthalmopathy.

This specimen was peripheral blood mononuclear cells (PBMCs), taken at new diagnosis, from a patient treated with antithyroid drugs. The receptors here all came from a woman younger than 45 with Graves disease. Both conserved end residues are part of each CDR3. D genes are given only for firm matches. Not every row has a clone size; where given, it reads once, few, many or a size class.

D | J | size | V | CDR3 | DNA
. | TRBJ2-3 | few | TRBV19 | CASSARGKDTQYF | TGTGCCAGTAGTGCCAGGGGTAAAGATACGCAGTATTTT
. | TRBJ2-1 | many | TRBV20-1 | CSARKAGLNEQFF | TGCAGTGCTAGAAAGGCGGGGTTGAATGAGCAGTTCTTC
. | TRBJ2-1 | many | TRBV11-1 | CASRHTGEAGDEQFF | TGTGCCAGCCGGCACACAGGGGAGGCGGGCGATGAGCAGTTCTTC
. | TRBJ1-4 | many | TRBV12-3/TRBV12-4 | CASSPWTDSPEKLFF | TGTGCCAGCAGTCCTTGGACCGATTCCCCGGAAAAACTGTTTTTT
. | TRBJ1-4 | few | TRBV30 | CAWSRAEEELFF | TGTGCCTGGAGCAGGGCGGAAGAAGAACTGTTTTTT
. | TRBJ2-7 | many | TRBV18 | CASSPRDVDYEQYF | TGTGCCAGCTCACCGCGGGACGTCGACTACGAGCAGTACTTC
TRBD2 | TRBJ2-3 | many | TRBV5-1 | CASSLGLAGGISTDTQYF | TGCGCCAGCAGCTTGGGACTAGCGGGAGGCATAAGCACAGATACGCAGTATTTT
. | TRBJ2-5 | many | TRBV9 | CASSVDGAETQYF | TGTGCCAGCAGCGTAGACGGGGCAGAGACCCAGTACTTC
. | TRBJ1-1 | many | TRBV30 | CAWSMGRTGVTEAFF | TGTGCCTGGAGTATGGGGAGGACTGGGGTCACTGAAGCTTTCTTT
. | TRBJ1-6 | many | TRBV18 | CASSTGASSYNSPLHF | TGTGCCAGCTCAACGGGAGCGAGCTCCTATAATTCACCCCTCCACTTT
. | TRBJ1-3 | . | TRBV27 | CASSPSFGSGNTIYF | TGTGCCAGCAGCCCGAGTTTTGGATCTGGAAACACCATATATTTT
. | TRBJ2-5 | many | TRBV4-2 | CASSQDQGTKGKTQYF | TGTGCCAGCAGCCAAGATCAAGGAACCAAGGGAAAGACCCAGTACTTC
. | TRBJ1-1 | many | TRBV3-1 | CASSQLTENTEAFF | TGTGCCAGCAGCCAACTGACGGAGAACACTGAAGCTTTCTTT
. | TRBJ1-1 | many | TRBV3-1 | CASSQASGRSKAFF | TGTGCCAGCAGCCAAGCGTCTGGGCGGTCCAAAGCTTTCTTT
. | TRBJ2-3 | . | TRBV29-1 | CSVAGRAADTQYF | TGCAGCGTTGCGGGGAGAGCGGCAGATACGCAGTATTTT
. | TRBJ2-2 | . | TRBV20-1 | CSAHTQGGGELFF | TGCAGTGCCCATACACAGGGCGGCGGGGAGCTGTTTTTT
TRBD1 | TRBJ1-5 | many | TRBV11-2 | CASSRTGVGQPQHF | TGTGCCAGCAGCCGAACAGGGGTCGGGCAGCCCCAGCATTTT
. | TRBJ1-5 | . | TRBV19 | CAGSIKAYQPQHF | TGTGCCGGTAGTATTAAGGCCTATCAGCCCCAGCATTTT
. | TRBJ2-7 | many | TRBV28 | CASSLQEGTYEQYF | TGTGCCAGCAGTTTGCAGGAGGGTACCTACGAGCAGTACTTC
. | TRBJ2-5 | many | TRBV6-1 | CASSALKERTQYF | TGTGCCAGCAGTGCCCTGAAGGAGCGGACCCAGTACTTC
TRBD1 | TRBJ2-4 | . | TRBV10-1 | CASSEDRARVHIQYF | TGCGCCAGCAGCGAGGACAGGGCGCGTGTTCACATTCAGTACTTC
. | TRBJ2-3 | . | TRBV14 | CASSQDRLDTDTQYF | TGTGCCAGCAGCCAAGATCGGCTAGACACAGATACGCAGTATTTT
. | TRBJ1-2 | . | TRBV5-5 | CASSYWGLEGYTF | TGTGCCAGCAGCTATTGGGGGCTGGAAGGCTACACCTTC
TRBD1 | TRBJ1-2 | many | TRBV2 | CASSEAQWTGGGYTF | TGTGCCAGCAGTGAAGCGCAGTGGACAGGTGGCGGCTACACCTTC
TRBD1 | TRBJ1-1 | few | TRBV19 | CASSIAGTGGTEAFF | TGTGCCAGTAGTATAGCCGGGACAGGGGGCACTGAAGCTTTCTTT
TRBD1 | TRBJ2-7 | many | TRBV28 | CASSSDEQGSSYEQYF | TGTGCCAGCAGTTCCGACGAACAGGGGAGCTCCTACGAGCAGTACTTC
. | TRBJ2-1 | many | TRBV20-1 | CSARGLRSYNEQFF | TGCAGTGCTAGAGGGTTGCGCTCCTACAATGAGCAGTTCTTC
. | TRBJ2-2 | . | TRBV20-1 | CSAWGANTGELLF | TGCAGTGCCTGGGGAGCGAACACCGGGGAGCTGCTTTTT
. | TRBJ2-1 | . | TRBV19 | CASSIQVSSYNEQFF | TGTGCCAGTAGTATTCAGGTCAGCTCCTACAATGAGCAGTTCTTC
TRBD2 | TRBJ2-1 | many | TRBV3-1 | CASSPGVGGPNEQFF | TGTGCCAGCAGCCCCGGCGTGGGAGGGCCCAATGAGCAGTTCTTC
. | TRBJ2-7 | many | TRBV11-2 | CASKQGFSNEQYF | TGTGCCAGCAAACAGGGTTTTTCAAACGAGCAGTACTTC
TRBD1 | TRBJ1-6 | many | TRBV30 | CAWSVRGQLKPLHF | TGTGCCTGGAGTGTAAGGGGACAGCTTAAACCCCTCCACTTT
. | TRBJ2-5 | many | TRBV11-2 | CASSFLSGTVQETQYF | TGTGCCAGCAGCTTCCTCTCTGGGACGGTCCAAGAGACCCAGTACTTC
TRBD1 | TRBJ1-5 | many | TRBV12-3/TRBV12-4 | CASSPSGGAGLGQPQHF | TGTGCCAGCAGTCCCTCAGGGGGGGCCGGTCTCGGTCAGCCCCAGCATTTT
TRBD1 | TRBJ1-1 | many | TRBV11-2 | CASSSDRAITEAFF | TGTGCCAGCAGCTCGGACAGGGCCATCACTGAAGCTTTCTTT
. | TRBJ1-1 | many | TRBV2 | CASSERMGGFLRAFF | TGTGCCAGCAGTGAAAGGATGGGGGGGTTCTTGCGGGCTTTCTTT
TRBD2 | TRBJ2-2 | few | TRBV7-9 | CASSAYPGLAGPTGELFF | TGTGCCAGCAGCGCGTACCCGGGACTAGCGGGGCCTACCGGGGAGCTGTTTTTT
TRBD1 | TRBJ2-7 | many | TRBV2 | CASSEGQGASYEQYF | TGTGCCAGCAGTGAGGGACAGGGGGCGTCCTACGAGCAGTACTTC
. | TRBJ2-5 | . | TRBV6-1 | CASSQGSKETQYF | TGTGCCAGCAGCCAGGGATCCAAAGAGACCCAGTACTTC
TRBD1 | TRBJ2-7 | . | TRBV7-2 | CASSLDNFPGTGSYEQYF | TGTGCCAGCAGCTTAGACAATTTTCCCGGGACAGGGAGCTACGAGCAGTACTTC
. | TRBJ1-1 | . | TRBV29-1 | CSVDPQTNTEAFF | TGCAGCGTTGACCCGCAAACGAACACTGAAGCTTTCTTT
. | TRBJ1-1 | many | TRBV2 | CASSEYGQLSAGAFF | TGTGCCAGCAGTGAATACGGTCAGCTTTCCGCGGGAGCTTTCTTT
. | TRBJ2-1 | few | TRBV5-6 | CASSPPWGDEQFF | TGTGCCAGCAGTCCCCCCTGGGGTGATGAGCAGTTCTTC
. | TRBJ2-5 | many | TRBV6-1 | CASSDLPGTQYF | TGTGCCAGCAGTGACCTTCCGGGGACCCAGTACTTC